Listed below are T cell receptor beta chains from one sample, sequenced in a study of blood T cell repertoires in COVID-19. Using immunoSEQ multiplex PCR, the repertoire was profiled, and TCRdb retains in-frame clones only, with some absent. This sample carries around 320,000 clones, 70% to 90% of them seen once, and the ten largest clones take 7.2%. Material: peripheral blood. These receptors were taken from a human donor in a cohort sampled during active COVID-19. Both conserved end residues are part of each CDR3. D genes are given only for firm matches. Clone size is not always given. Where it is, it says once, few, many or a class for expanded clones.

clone size	V gene	J gene	D gene	CDR3 DNA	CDR3 protein
medium-sized	TRBV7-3	TRBJ1-2	NA	TGTGCCAGCAGCTTAGCGGCAGGTGCGGGGGGCTACACCTTC	CASSLAAGAGGYTF
NA	TRBV7-6	TRBJ1-1	NA	TGTGCCAGCAGTTCAGGACAGCGAGGGAGATCTGAAGCTTTCTTT	CASSSGQRGRSEAFF
NA	TRBV6-1	TRBJ1-5	NA	TGTGCCAGCAGTGAAGGCACAGAAGGTCAGCCCCAGCATTTT	CASSEGTEGQPQHF
NA	TRBV14	TRBJ1-2	TRBD1	TGTGCCAGCAGCCACCGGGACAGGGGGCATGGCTACACCTTC	CASSHRDRGHGYTF
NA	TRBV30	TRBJ1-2	NA	TGTGCCTGGAGATATCAGGCAGGGTACAACACCTTC	CAWRYQAGYNTF
NA	TRBV7-9	TRBJ2-5	NA	TGTGCCAGCAGCTTATACTTGGAGGAGACCCAGTACTTC	CASSLYLEETQYF
NA	TRBV7-3	TRBJ2-6	NA	TGTGCCAGCAGCTTATGGGCAGGGGCCCGCTCTGGGGCCAACGTCCTGACTTTC	CASSLWAGARSGANVLTF
NA	TRBV3-1/TRBV3-2	TRBJ1-4	NA	TGTGCCAGCAGGCCTACAGGGTTGACTAATGAAAAACTGTTTTTT	CASRPTGLTNEKLFF
few	TRBV19	TRBJ1-1	NA	TGTGCCAGTAGCTCAGGGATCTACCTGAACACTGAAGCTTTCTTT	CASSSGIYLNTEAFF
NA	TRBV15	TRBJ2-3	TRBD2	TGTGCCACCAGCAGCCCGGGGGGGGGACCTAGCACAGATACGCAGTATTTT	CATSSPGGGPSTDTQYF
NA	TRBV28	TRBJ2-6	TRBD1	TGTGCCAGCAGAGCAGGGGGCTCAGGGGCCAACGTCCTGACTTTC	CASRAGGSGANVLTF
NA	TRBV19	TRBJ2-1	NA	TGTGCCAGTAGTATTGAGGGGGGGCGGAATGAGCAGTTCTTC	CASSIEGGRNEQFF
NA	TRBV19	TRBJ1-5	TRBD1	TGTGCCAGTAGTCACCGGGACAGGCATCAGCCCCAGCATTTT	CASSHRDRHQPQHF
NA	TRBV7-2	TRBJ1-5	TRBD1	TGTGCCAGCAGCTTAGGTCACAGGGGCACAGGTCAGCCCCAGCATTTT	CASSLGHRGTGQPQHF
few	TRBV5-6	TRBJ1-2	NA	TGTGCCAGCAGCGACTTGTTTCTCCGGTATGGCTACACCTTC	CASSDLFLRYGYTF
NA	TRBV14	TRBJ2-1	TRBD1	TGTGCCAGCAGCCAGTCCAGGGGGCTGAATGAGCAGTTCTTC	CASSQSRGLNEQFF
once	TRBV18	TRBJ1-5	NA	TGTGCCAGCTCGGAGCTCCATGGGCAGCCCCAGCATTTT	CASSELHGQPQHF
once	TRBV12-5	TRBJ1-1	NA	TGTGCTAGTGGCCCAACAGGGCTGGGAACTGAAGCTTTCTTT	CASGPTGLGTEAFF
NA	TRBV7-2	TRBJ1-2	TRBD1	TGTGCCAGCAGCTCTCCACTCGGGACAGGGGACTTAGCTAACTATGGCTACACCTTC	CASSSPLGTGDLANYGYTF
NA	TRBV12-3/TRBV12-4	TRBJ2-1	NA	TGTGCCAGCAGAACATCAGGGGCGTGGGAGCAGTTCTTC	CASRTSGAWEQFF
NA	TRBV15	TRBJ2-7	TRBD1	TGTGCCACCAGCCTACAGGGGGGCCCCTTGAGGGGCGAGCAGTACTTC	CATSLQGGPLRGEQYF
NA	TRBV19	TRBJ2-2	NA	TGTGCCAGTAGTCGTGGAGGGGCCGGGGAGCTGTTTTTT	CASSRGGAGELFF
NA	TRBV19	TRBJ1-1	TRBD1	TGTGCCAGTAGTATCTCAGGGGGCAGCCGGAACACTGAAGCTTTCTTT	CASSISGGSRNTEAFF
NA	TRBV20-1	TRBJ1-4	NA	TGCAGTGTTAGTCGTACAACTAATGAAAAACTGTTTTTT	CSVSRTTNEKLFF
once	TRBV4-1	TRBJ1-4	NA	TGCGCCAGCAGCCCTAGTGCAACTAATGAAAAACTGTTTTTT	CASSPSATNEKLFF
few	TRBV7-9	TRBJ2-7	TRBD1	TGTGCCAGCAGCGACAGGGGATCCGAGCAGTACTTC	CASSDRGSEQYF
NA	TRBV6-5	TRBJ1-1	NA	TGTGCCAGCAGTTACTCGGCCGGGGCTGAAGCTTTCTTT	CASSYSAGAEAFF
few	TRBV7-9	TRBJ2-7	NA	TGTGCCAGCAGTACAGGGCGGCCCTACGAGCAGTACTTC	CASSTGRPYEQYF
once	TRBV30	TRBJ1-6	TRBD1	TGTGCCTGGAAGATACAGGGGTTGAATTCACCCCTCCACTTT	CAWKIQGLNSPLHF
NA	TRBV5-8	TRBJ2-7	NA	TGTGCCAGCAGCTTCGCCTACGAGCAGTACTTC	CASSFAYEQYF
NA	TRBV13	TRBJ2-6	NA	TGTGCCAGCAGCTTAGTGGGCAGGGCTGGGGCCAACGTCCTGACTTTC	CASSLVGRAGANVLTF
NA	TRBV28	TRBJ2-1	NA	TGTGCCAGCAGTTGGGCATACAATGAGCAGTTCTTC	CASSWAYNEQFF
once	TRBV13	TRBJ2-1	TRBD2	TGTGCCAGCAGCTTAAAGCGGGGATCTTCCTACAATGAGCAGTTCTTC	CASSLKRGSSYNEQFF
NA	TRBV9	TRBJ2-2	NA	TGTGCCAGCAGCCCGCCGGAGACCGGGGAGCTGTTTTTT	CASSPPETGELFF